This T cell receptor (beta chain) was captured by sequencing in a study of long-term antiretroviral therapy in people with HIV (dated by TCRdb to between 2022 and 2023). Study-level background: The earliest samples were collected roughly a decade before the 2015 WHO recommendation for immediate ART, at a time when ART was usually postponed until CD4 counts fell. No cross-contamination during QIAcube processing was shown when test extractions of a monoclonal T-cell line were performed alongside approximately 32 polyclonal samples. A retrospective serial study tested whether changes in peripheral blood TRB repertoire composition and diversity were associated with ART initiation and durable HIV suppression. Of the roughly 30 participants with HIV, about twelve were female. A total of fewer than 250 cryopreserved PBMC samples came from 25 to 35 adults with confirmed HIV infection and were collected serially over a mean of roughly six years (range 1-12).

Participants were included only if at least one PBMC sample before ART initiation and at least two post-ART samples were available. Treatment was received in the United States of America by all participants with HIV. Before DNA extraction, cryopreserved samples containing about 0.9-10 million PBMC were thawed and washed. At the time of the earliest PBMC sample for each participant with HIV, ages ranged from roughly 23 to 55 years. PBMC samples from each participant spanned 1-4 timepoints before ART initiation and 2-8 timepoints after ART initiation, with a median of 7 samples. Serial HIV viral load, CD4+ T-cell count, ART history and demographic data were obtained for every participant. Using a Qiagen kit on a QIAcube, genomic DNA was extracted from unsorted PBMC, with samples processed in batches of 12. From cysteine to phenylalanine, the CDR3 is 15 amino acids long. Only CDR3 DNA remains: 45 bases, in frame from the first base. The germline ends are 12 bases apart after V is trimmed by 3 bases and J by 4 bases. As encoded in the germline V gene, CDR1 is MDHEN while CDR2 is SYDVKM.

The immunoSEQ hsTCRB v3.0 assay was used at survey level resolution to sequence the TRB variable region. TRB sequencing targeted a depth of about 40,000-50,000 T-cell genomes per sample. Pooled TRB libraries were sequenced on an Illumina MiSeq with a v3 150-cycle kit. The published analysis was carried out like this. Repertoire analysis was run in R within a reproducible Nextflow workflow that covered QC, data transformation and analysis. Custom analyses were implemented in LymphoSeq2, an R package for AIRR-Seq data exploration. After excluding a handful of samples that yielded fewer than 5000 total TRB sequences, fewer than 200 HIV repertoires remained for analysis. Of the roughly 190 retained HIV repertoires, approximately 60 were collected before and around 130 after ART initiation. Repertoires were downsampled to 5000 TRB nucleotide sequences, with summary statistics averaged over 100 downsampling iterations. Only TRB sequences with CDR3 regions of at least seven amino acids were retained for analysis. Two measures captured diversity: a Shannon entropy-derived clonality score and the Gini coefficient. Repertoire networks linked the top 5000 CDR3 amino acid sequences whenever two sequences differed by an edit distance of one. GLIPH2 predicted antigen specificity groups and MHC restriction for TRB CDR3 amino acid sequences. To flag known associations with CMV, EBV, HIV or tissue antigens, CDR3 amino acid sequences were compared against VDJdb and McPAS-TCR. Pre-ART, post-ART and control groups were compared with Wilcoxon signed-rank tests and Holm-Bonferroni correction. This is the immuneACCESS table as TCRdb keeps it, with only in-frame sequences that have V and J called. A part of the clones is gone; compared with another copy, unresolved V genes explain less than half, and the rest is unexplained. D and trimming were read from the DNA, whereas the V and J calls and clone size are those reported in that table. Within this sample are about 20,000 clones, with around three quarters of them counted one time only. 13% to 15% of the sample goes to the ten largest clones.

Points the paper makes about the study in general: Inferences about post-ART repertoire changes were limited because no data were available on ART adherence, viral resistance or therapy changes. Since PBMC availability was limited, sequencing covered only the TCR beta chain, with no alpha chain pairing. The repertoire was dominated across all time points by expanded TRB clones identified before ART initiation, although this dominance was seen to fluctuate and to decrease in many PLHIV after ART. A significant increase in TRB diversity was found to be associated with ART initiation, although TRB diversity was observed to remain significantly below that of transplant donor controls even after long-term ART. CDR3 length ranges in HIV repertoires were narrower than in controls, and network structure suggested an antigen-experienced repertoire with only a slight naive shift after ART. Samples dated from the mid-2000s to the late 2010s, and the ART regimens used may be less effective than current ones. Because cell numbers in pre-ART samples were limited, unsorted PBMC were profiled instead of sorted CD4+ and CD8+ T cells.

On this clone: Its target antigen remains unknown. Within one base of it there is no much larger clone, and no base qualities were kept.

The sample consisted of unsorted PBMCs, taken 2.9 years after starting antiretroviral therapy. The sequence came from a woman under 40 with HIV. The rearrangement joined TRBV28 to TRBJ1-4; TRBD1 is a possible D gene, resting on 6 matching bases. The nucleotide sequence reads TGTGCCAGCAGTTTGCAGGGGAAGTTTAATGAAAAACTGTTTTTT. This encodes CASSLQGKFNEKLFF.